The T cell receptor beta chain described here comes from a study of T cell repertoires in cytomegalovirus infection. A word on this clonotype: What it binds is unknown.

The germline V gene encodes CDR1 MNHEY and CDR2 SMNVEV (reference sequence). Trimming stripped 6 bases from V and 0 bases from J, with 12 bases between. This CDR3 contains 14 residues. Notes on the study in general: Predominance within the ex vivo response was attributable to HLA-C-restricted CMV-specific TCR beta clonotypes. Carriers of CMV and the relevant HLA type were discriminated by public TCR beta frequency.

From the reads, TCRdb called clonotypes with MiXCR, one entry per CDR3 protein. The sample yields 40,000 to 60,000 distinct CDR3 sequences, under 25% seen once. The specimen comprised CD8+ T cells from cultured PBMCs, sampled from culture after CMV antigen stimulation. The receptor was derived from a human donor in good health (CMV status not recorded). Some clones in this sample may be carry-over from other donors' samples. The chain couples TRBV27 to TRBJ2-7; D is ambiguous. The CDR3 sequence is CASSPQLVSYEQYF. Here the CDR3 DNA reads TGTGCCAGCAGCCCACAATTGGTCTCCTACGAGCAGTACTTC.